The T cell receptor beta chain under discussion was sequenced for a study of cytomegalovirus exposure and HLA in healthy donors. Findings and limits, study-wide: Among TCR beta chains, those listed as cytomegalovirus-associated numbered approximately 150. Cytomegalovirus status was reportedly diagnosed by the classifier with high sensitivity and specificity. Most TCR sequences were rare, but some public TCRs occurred in many donors. The CMV antigen specificity of a few CMV-associated chains was confirmed through in vitro analysis.

The V gene's germline CDR1 is SGHNT and CDR2 YYREEE (reference sequence). The length of the CDR3 is 20 residues. The ends lost 4 bases at V and 0 bases at J; junction bases unmatched: 11. Clones were read by immunoSEQ multiplex PCR, and TCRdb kept only the in-frame ones, dropping some. The sample has 250,000 to 350,000 clones, around 87% seen once. As for this clone: Its target is unknown.

The sequenced material came from PBMCs. The TCR was taken from a young woman in good health and CMV-seronegative. The gene calls are TRBV5-4 and TRBJ2-1; 15 bases fit TRBD2. CDR3 coding DNA: TGTGCCAGCAGCCAGGGATTCGGACTAGCGGGAGGGAGCTCCTACAATGAGCAGTTCTTC. This sequence encodes CASSQGFGLAGGSSYNEQFF.